This T cell receptor (beta chain) came from a study of technical replicates of blood from a few donors. Deletions cut 1 base from V and 2 bases from J, with 11 bases between. Germline V gene lookup returns CDR1 SEHNR and CDR2 FQNEAQ (reference sequence). The CDR3 extends over 15 amino acids. TCRdb keeps only in-frame clones here, not all; method: immunoSEQ multiplex PCR. This table has approximately 82,000 clones, about 90% appearing once. This chain connects TRBV7-9 to TRBJ2-5; D is possibly TRBD1 (5 bases). This TCR was recovered from a human donor in good health. Some clones in this sample may be carry-over from other donors' samples. Sequenced input: T cells isolated from PBMCs. The CDR3 protein is CASSLEGPFQETQYF. CDR3 sequence (DNA): TGTGCCAGCAGCTTAGAGGGGCCGTTTCAAGAGACCCAGTACTTC.